This TCR beta chain was recovered during a study of identical twins. This CDR3 has 13 amino acids. Germline assignment: CDR1 SNHLY and CDR2 FYNNEI. V dropped 5 bases and J dropped 2 bases, with 10 bases sitting between them. Each CDR3 protein gets one entry after TCRdb re-called the 5' RACE reads with MiXCR. The table shows 450,000 to 650,000 distinct CDR3 sequences, with 9% to 10% occurring only once. Every one of the donors was a healthy Caucasian. This clonotype was observed many times. The sample was also linked to a second study, of yellow fever vaccine responses in identical twins. According to that study: Reported findings indicate that twins' vaccine T cell responses seemed partially convergent, partially personalized.

The clonotype was recovered from a woman under 30 in good health. The sequenced sample consisted of PBMCs. This chain uses TRBV2 with TRBJ2-7, with D possibly matching TRBD1 (6 bases). Written as DNA, the CDR3 is TGTGCCAGCAGTAGACAGGAGACCTACGAGCAGTACTTC. The encoded protein is CASSRQETYEQYF.